Following are 24 T cell receptor beta chains from one sample sequenced in a study of cytomegalovirus exposure and HLA in healthy donors. The PCR ran on 60 Vbeta and 13 Jbeta primers. The assay was immunoSEQ multiplex PCR, and TCRdb's table has in-frame clones only and misses some. The sample has 100,000 to 150,000 clones, roughly 70% seen once; the top ten hold 6% to 8.5%. Sequencing used PBMCs. These receptors came from a man aged 35 to 55 in good health and CMV-seropositive.

The V call is TRBV18, the J call TRBJ2-1; TRBD2 matches 10 bases. CDR1 and CDR2 from the germline V gene are KGHSH and LQKENI. The CDR3 has 17 amino acids. V shed 0 bases, J shed 7 bases, and the junction held 9 bases outside the gene matches. The CDR3 spells CASSPPSLAGDGNEQFF. As DNA, the CDR3 is TGTGCCAGCTCACCACCCTCCCTAGCGGGAGATGGGAATGAGCAGTTCTTC.

This clone was counted between two and nine times. This chain joins TRBV4-2 and TRBJ2-6; D might be TRBD2 (6 bases). From germline, CDR1 is LGHNA and CDR2 YNFKEQ. V lost 4 bases, J lost 0 bases, and 7 bases lay in between. The CDR3 length is 15 residues. This CDR3 is CASSPEGSGANVLTF. DNA for the CDR3: TGTGCCAGCAGCCCGGAGGGCTCTGGGGCCAACGTCCTGACTTTC.

The gene calls are TRBV7-9 and TRBJ2-4; D uncertain. The V end lost 2 bases, the J end lost 0 bases, and 17 bases lay between the germline ends. CDR3 length: 18 amino acids. Germline lookup yields CDR1 SEHNR and CDR2 FQNEAQ (reference sequence). The CDR3 here is CASSLTEPTNLAKNIQYF. The CDR3 DNA follows: TGTGCCAGCAGCTTAACGGAGCCCACCAATCTAGCCAAAAACATTCAGTACTTC.

V usage is TRBV7-9 and J usage is TRBJ2-7; D is unresolved. The CDR3 runs 13 residues. V gave up 3 bases and J gave up 2 bases, with 8 bases separating them. In germline, CDR1 is SEHNR, CDR2 FQNEAQ (reference sequence). CDR3 protein: CASSFLGTYEQYF. CDR3 coding DNA: TGTGCCAGCAGCTTTCTAGGAACCTACGAGCAGTACTTC.

This clone was observed a handful of times. The genes are TRBV28 and TRBJ2-5, with 8 bases that match TRBD1. V lost 2 bases, J lost 4 bases, and 3 bases stayed unmatched. CDR3 length: 14 residues. The germline CDR1 and CDR2 sequences are MDHEN and SYDVKM. DNA of the CDR3: TGTGCCAGCAGTTTAAGGACAGGGCTAGAGACCCAGTACTTC. This gives the protein CASSLRTGLETQYF.

The chain has TRBV9 and TRBJ2-2; D gene uncertain. V was pared by 0 bases and J by 6 bases, with 6 bases between. In germline, CDR1 is SGDLS, CDR2 YYNGEE. The CDR3 contains 13 residues. The CDR3 reads CASSVASAGELFF. The CDR3 DNA reads as TGTGCCAGCAGCGTAGCGTCAGCCGGGGAGCTGTTTTTT.

The chain employs TRBV9 and TRBJ2-1, with 9 positions matching TRBD2. Germline CDR1 and CDR2: SGDLS and YYNGEE. The CDR3 covers 18 residues. The J segment lost 9 bases and the V segment lost 0 bases, leaving 16 bases of the junction unmatched. For the CDR3, the DNA is TGTGCCAGCAGCGTAGTCCCCCGACCGTCTAGCGGGATAGGTGAGCAGTTCTTC. Translated, it gives CASSVVPRPSSGIGEQFF.

This clone was detected a few times. The chain is built from TRBV28 and TRBJ1-5; D not certain. Germline V gives CDR1 MDHEN, CDR2 SYDVKM. The V gene lost 10 bases and the J gene lost 4 bases, with 11 bases spanning the gap. The CDR3 extends over 12 amino acids. The CDR3 reads CATETRNQPQHF. DNA of the CDR3: TGTGCCACCGAAACTAGAAATCAGCCCCAGCATTTT.

This chain joins TRBV30 and TRBJ2-7, with D perhaps TRBD1 (5 bases). Trimming removed 1 base from V and 3 bases from J, with 22 bases in between. This CDR3 is built from 17 residues. Germline CDR1 GTSNPN, CDR2 SVGIG (reference sequence). The CDR3 DNA is TGTGCCTGGAGTGCCCCTGACAGAGCCCTGAGTAACTACGAGCAGTACTTC. It specifies CAWSAPDRALSNYEQYF. The full variable domain, its missing parts supplied by reference TRBV30 and TRBJ2-7, is SQTIHQWPATLVQPVGSPLSLECTVEGTSNPNLYWYRQAAGRGLQLLFYSVGIGQISSEVPQNLSASRPQDRQFILSSKKLLLSDSGFYLCAWSAPDRALSNYEQYFGPGTRLTVT.

The chain carries TRBV5-5 and TRBJ2-6; 7 nucleotides match TRBD1. The J segment lost 4 bases and the V segment lost 3 bases, leaving 13 bases of the junction unmatched. Per the germline V gene, CDR1 is SGHKS and CDR2 is YYEKEE (reference sequence). The CDR3 totals 18 residues. The CDR3: CASSYTGEKSFGANVLTF. CDR3 in DNA: TGTGCCAGCAGCTACACAGGGGAGAAGAGTTTCGGGGCCAACGTCCTGACTTTC.

The rearrangement joins TRBV5-6 to TRBJ2-1; 9 bases map to TRBD2. CDR1 and CDR2 from the germline V gene are SGHDT and YYEEEE. The V and J ends lost 2 bases and 6 bases, in that order; junction bases with no gene match: 6. This CDR3 comprises 15 residues. CDR3 amino acids: CASSFSGRISNEQFF. CDR3 DNA sequence: TGTGCCAGCAGCTTCAGCGGGAGGATCTCCAATGAGCAGTTCTTC.

The V call is TRBV4-1, the J call TRBJ2-3, with a tentative D call TRBD1 (6 bases). Germline CDR1 is MGHRA and CDR2 is YSYEKL. Trimming removed 4 bases from V and 6 bases from J, with 17 bases in between. The CDR3 totals 15 residues. The CDR3 loop is CASSRQDVSTDTQYF. In DNA, the CDR3 is TGCGCCAGCAGCCGACAGGACGTTAGTACTGATACGCAGTATTTT.

The chain employs TRBV19 and TRBJ2-7, with 7 bases that match TRBD1. The V segment lost 3 bases and the J segment 2 bases; nucleotides outside the gene matches: 7. The CDR3 sequence is 15 residues long. The germline gives CDR1 LNHDA, CDR2 SQIVND (reference sequence). The CDR3, as DNA: TGTGCCAGTAGTATTATTGGGACAGAGACCTACGAGCAGTACTTC. Translation gives CASSIIGTETYEQYF.

J is TRBJ2-3 and V is TRBV10-2; 7 bases match TRBD2. Losses at the gene ends were 5 bases for V and 2 bases for J; bases not matched to a gene: 4. There are 14 residues in the CDR3. CDR1 and CDR2 (germline): WSHSY, SAAADI. As DNA, the CDR3 is TGCGCCAGCAGTTCCGGGGGGTCCACAGATACGCAGTATTTT. Amino acid sequence: CASSSGGSTDTQYF.

A remark on this clone: One junction end does not reproduce the germline sequence, and a read error may be involved. The gene calls are TRBV7-9 and TRBJ2-6, with D perhaps matching TRBD1 (6 bases). The CDR3 extends over 18 amino acids. Germline assignment: CDR1 SEHNR and CDR2 FQNEAQ (reference sequence). The CDR3 coding sequence is TGTTCCAGCAGCCCGGAGACAGGTTCCCGCTCTGGGGCCAACGTCCTGACTTTC. Its translation: CSSSPETGSRSGANVLTF.

V gene TRBV7-9 combines with J gene TRBJ2-5; 16 bases fit TRBD2. The germline V gene has CDR1 SEHNR and CDR2 FQNEAQ (reference sequence). The CDR3 runs 17 residues. V shed 4 bases and J 4 bases; nucleotides not matched to a gene: 6. CDR3 in DNA: TGTGCCAGCAGCTCCGGGACTAGCGGGGGGGCATTAGAGACCCAGTACTTC. This codes for CASSSGTSGGALETQYF.

The J gene is TRBJ2-1, the V gene TRBV6-5, with 7 bases fitting TRBD2. Unmatched junction bases numbered 5, after V lost 5 bases and J lost 7 bases. The CDR3 contains 13 residues. The germline CDR1 and CDR2 sequences are MNHEY and SVGAGI. The CDR3 DNA is TGTGCCAGCAGTAGGACTAGATTAAATGAGCAGTTCTTC. As protein: CASSRTRLNEQFF.

This clone turned up a few times. The chain uses TRBV5-8 and TRBJ1-4, with D perhaps TRBD1 (6 bases). V shed 4 bases and J shed 3 bases, with 16 bases lying between them. Germline values: CDR1 SGHTS, CDR2 YDEGEE. The CDR3 covers 16 residues. Here the CDR3 DNA reads TGTGCCAGCAGCCCAGGGGTTGAGGGTTCTAATGAAAAACTGTTTTTT. Encoded protein: CASSPGVEGSNEKLFF.

The chain is built from TRBV9 and TRBJ2-7; 10 nucleotides agree with TRBD2. CDR1 is SGDLS and CDR2 is YYNGEE in the germline V gene. This CDR3 spans 16 amino acids. Germline trimming cut 3 bases from V and 0 bases from J; bases unmatched to any gene: 6. This CDR3 reads CASSAGTSGTSYEQYF. In DNA form, the CDR3 reads TGTGCCAGCAGCGCTGGAACTAGCGGGACCTCCTACGAGCAGTACTTC.

J is TRBJ1-4 and V is TRBV5-1; a possible D gene is TRBD1 (6 bases). V lost 1 base and J 8 bases, leaving 6 bases between the germline ends. Germline CDR1 SGHRS, CDR2 YFSETQ. This CDR3 is 12 amino acids long. The CDR3 spells CASSLRGEKLFF. As DNA, the CDR3 is TGCGCCAGCAGCTTGAGGGGGGAAAAACTGTTTTTT.

J is TRBJ2-5 and V is TRBV30, with 9 bases identical to TRBD2. CDR3 length: 14 amino acids. The germline gives CDR1 GTSNPN, CDR2 SVGIG (reference sequence). V dropped 0 bases and J dropped 5; count of bases not matched to a gene: 4. CDR3 in DNA: TGTGCCTGGAGTGTAGCGGGGGGAGTGGAGACCCAGTACTTC. This codes for CAWSVAGGVETQYF.

V usage is TRBV2 and J usage is TRBJ1-4; 10 positions agree with TRBD1. Looked up from germline, CDR1 is SNHLY and CDR2 is FYNNEI. This CDR3 contains 20 residues. The V gene end was trimmed by 1 base and the J gene end by 2 bases; junction bases not matched to a gene: 13. CDR3 amino acids: CASSEGPRDRGIRTNEKLFF. As DNA, the CDR3 is TGTGCCAGCAGTGAAGGCCCCCGGGACAGGGGAATCCGGACTAATGAAAAACTGTTTTTT.

This clone was observed a few times. This chain joins TRBV5-4 and TRBJ1-6; D is ambiguous. CDR1 SGHNT and CDR2 YYREEE come from the germline V gene (reference sequence). V lost 2 bases to trimming and J lost 7 bases, with 13 bases between them. This CDR3 has 15 residues. In DNA, the CDR3 is TGTGCCAGCAGCTTCGACTCCCCGGGGAATTCACCCCTCCACTTT. This codes for CASSFDSPGNSPLHF.

This clone was seen a handful of times. The rearrangement joins TRBV7-9 to TRBJ1-4; no clear D gene. Trimming removed 2 bases from V and 8 bases from J, with 15 bases in between. The germline CDR1 and CDR2 sequences are SEHNR and FQNEAQ (reference sequence). This CDR3 has 15 amino acids. The CDR3 reads CASSLFRTAGEKLFF. The CDR3 coding sequence is TGTGCCAGCAGCTTATTCCGAACCGCAGGCGAAAAACTGTTTTTT. The variable domain in full, completed from reference TRBV7-9 and TRBJ1-4, reads DTGVSQNPRHKITKRGQNVTFRCDPISEHNRLYWYRQTLGQGPEFLTYFQNEAQLEKSRLLSDRFSAERPKGSFSTLEIQRTEQGDSAMYLCASSLFRTAGEKLFFGSGTQLSVL.